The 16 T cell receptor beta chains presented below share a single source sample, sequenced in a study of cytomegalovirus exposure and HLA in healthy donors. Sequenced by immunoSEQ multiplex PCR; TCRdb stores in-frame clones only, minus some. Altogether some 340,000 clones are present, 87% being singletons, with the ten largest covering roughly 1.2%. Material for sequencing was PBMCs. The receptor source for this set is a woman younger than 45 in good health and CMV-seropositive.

The CDR3 here is CASSQAPSVTDTQYF. The CDR3 bases are TGTGCCAGCAGCCAAGCGCCTAGCGTAACAGATACGCAGTATTTT. J is TRBJ2-3 and V is TRBV4-2, with D perhaps TRBD2 (6 bases). Per germline, CDR1 LGHNA and CDR2 YNFKEQ. The germline V and J ends were trimmed by 1 base and 3 bases, with 11 bases remaining between them. This CDR3 is built from 15 residues.

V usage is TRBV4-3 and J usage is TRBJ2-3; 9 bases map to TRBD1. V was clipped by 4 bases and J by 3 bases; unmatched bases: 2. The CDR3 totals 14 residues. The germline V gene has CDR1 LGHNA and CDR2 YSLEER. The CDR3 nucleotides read TGCGCCAGCAGCCCCGGACAGGGGACAGATACGCAGTATTTT. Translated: CASSPGQGTDTQYF.

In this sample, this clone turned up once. The CDR3 nucleotides read TGTGCCAGCAGCTTATCAGGGGTAGGAGATACGCAGTATTTT. This sequence encodes CASSLSGVGDTQYF. The genes are TRBV7-3 and TRBJ2-3; D perhaps matches TRBD1 (6 bases). Germline V lookup: CDR1 SGHTA, CDR2 FQGTGA. Trimming shortened V by 2 bases and J by 5 bases, and 11 bases separated the two germline ends. This CDR3 comprises 14 residues.

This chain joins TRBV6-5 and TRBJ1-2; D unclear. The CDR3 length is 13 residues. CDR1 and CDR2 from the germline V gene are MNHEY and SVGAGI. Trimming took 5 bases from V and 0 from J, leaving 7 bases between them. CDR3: CASSLSANYGYTF. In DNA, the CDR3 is TGTGCCAGCAGTCTCTCCGCTAACTATGGCTACACCTTC.

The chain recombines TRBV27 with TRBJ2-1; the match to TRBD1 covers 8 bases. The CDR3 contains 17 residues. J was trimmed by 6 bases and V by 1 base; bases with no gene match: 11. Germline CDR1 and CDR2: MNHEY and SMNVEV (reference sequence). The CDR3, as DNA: TGTGCCAGCAGTTTATTGGGACAGGCGGACAGAGGCAATGAGCAGTTCTTC. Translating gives CASSLLGQADRGNEQFF.

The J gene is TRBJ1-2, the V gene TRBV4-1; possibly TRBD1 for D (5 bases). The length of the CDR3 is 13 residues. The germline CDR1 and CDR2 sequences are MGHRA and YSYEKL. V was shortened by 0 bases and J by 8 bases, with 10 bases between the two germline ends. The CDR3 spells CASSQESGVGYTF. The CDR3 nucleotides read TGCGCCAGCAGCCAAGAGTCGGGGGTCGGCTACACCTTC.

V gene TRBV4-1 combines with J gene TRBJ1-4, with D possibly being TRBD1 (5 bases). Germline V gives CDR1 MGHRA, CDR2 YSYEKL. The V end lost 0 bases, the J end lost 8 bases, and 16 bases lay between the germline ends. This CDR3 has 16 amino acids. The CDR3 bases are TGCGCCAGCAGCCAAGATGGGGGACCAGGGCACGAAAAACTGTTTTTT. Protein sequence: CASSQDGGPGHEKLFF.

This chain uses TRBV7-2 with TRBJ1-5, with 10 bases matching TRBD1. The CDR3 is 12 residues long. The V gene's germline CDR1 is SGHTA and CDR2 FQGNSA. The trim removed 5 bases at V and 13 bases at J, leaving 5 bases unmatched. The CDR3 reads CASSLRTGGQHF. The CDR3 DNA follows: TGTGCCAGCAGCCTACGGACAGGGGGTCAGCATTTT.

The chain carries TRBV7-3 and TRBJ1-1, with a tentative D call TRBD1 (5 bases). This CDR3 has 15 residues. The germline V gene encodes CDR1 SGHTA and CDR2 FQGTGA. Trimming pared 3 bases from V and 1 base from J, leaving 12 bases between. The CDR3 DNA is TGTGCCAGCAGCTTTAACGGACAACCGAACACTGAAGCTTTCTTT. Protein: CASSFNGQPNTEAFF.

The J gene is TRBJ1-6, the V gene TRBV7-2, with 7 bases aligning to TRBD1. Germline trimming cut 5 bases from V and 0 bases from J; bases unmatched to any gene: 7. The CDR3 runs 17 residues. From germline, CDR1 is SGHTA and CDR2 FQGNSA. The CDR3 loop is CASSAKTGISYNSPLHF. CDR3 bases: TGTGCCAGCAGCGCGAAGACAGGGATCTCCTATAATTCACCCCTCCACTTT.

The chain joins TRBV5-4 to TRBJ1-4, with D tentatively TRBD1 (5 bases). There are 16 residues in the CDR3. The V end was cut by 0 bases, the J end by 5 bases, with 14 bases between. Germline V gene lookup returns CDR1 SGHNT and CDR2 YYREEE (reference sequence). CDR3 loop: CASSLERGIPNEKLFF. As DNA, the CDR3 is TGTGCCAGCAGCTTGGAAAGGGGCATCCCAAATGAAAAACTGTTTTTT. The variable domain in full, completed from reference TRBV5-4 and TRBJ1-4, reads ETGVTQSPTHLIKTRGQQVTLRCSSQSGHNTVSWYQQALGQGPQFIFQYYREEENGRGNFPPRFSGLQFPNYSSELNVNALELDDSALYLCASSLERGIPNEKLFFGSGTQLSVL.

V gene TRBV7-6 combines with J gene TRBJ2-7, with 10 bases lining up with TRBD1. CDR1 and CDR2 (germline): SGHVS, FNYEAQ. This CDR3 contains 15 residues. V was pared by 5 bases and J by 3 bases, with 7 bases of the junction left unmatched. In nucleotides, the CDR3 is TGTGCCAGCAGCGCTGGACAGGGGGGGTACTACGAGCAGTACTTC. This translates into CASSAGQGGYYEQYF.

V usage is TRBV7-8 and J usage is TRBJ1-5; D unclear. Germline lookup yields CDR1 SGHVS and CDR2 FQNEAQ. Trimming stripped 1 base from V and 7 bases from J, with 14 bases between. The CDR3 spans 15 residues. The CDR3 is CASSLVGGKGQPQHF. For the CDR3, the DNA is TGTGCCAGCAGCTTAGTAGGAGGCAAGGGACAGCCCCAGCATTTT.

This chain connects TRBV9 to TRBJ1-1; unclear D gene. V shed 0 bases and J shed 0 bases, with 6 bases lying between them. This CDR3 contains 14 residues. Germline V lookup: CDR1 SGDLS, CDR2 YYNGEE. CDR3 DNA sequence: TGTGCCAGCAGCGTAGATCTGATGAACACTGAAGCTTTCTTT. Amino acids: CASSVDLMNTEAFF.

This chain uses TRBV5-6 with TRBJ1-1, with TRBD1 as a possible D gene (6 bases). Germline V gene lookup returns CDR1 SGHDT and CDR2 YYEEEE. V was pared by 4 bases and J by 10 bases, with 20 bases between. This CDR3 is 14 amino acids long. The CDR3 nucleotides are TGTGCCAGCAGCCCCCTTTTGGGGGGCGCAACAGCTTTCTTT. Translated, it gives CASSPLLGGATAFF.

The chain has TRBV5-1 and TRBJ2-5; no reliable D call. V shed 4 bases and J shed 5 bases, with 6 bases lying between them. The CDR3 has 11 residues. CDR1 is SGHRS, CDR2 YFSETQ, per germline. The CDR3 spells CASSQKETQYF. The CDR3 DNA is TGCGCCAGCAGCCAAAAGGAGACCCAGTACTTC.